The entry below describes one TCR beta chain. Its cognate antigen has yet to be identified. Qualities for individual bases were not recorded, and no much larger clone is one base off. The CDR3 starts with the cysteine, ends with the phenylalanine, and has 15 residues. Only the CDR3 region is kept as DNA, spanning 45 bases read in frame from base 1. CDR1 and CDR2 are drawn from the germline V gene: SGHAT, FQNNGV. Clipping removes 2 bases from V and 5 bases from J, with 6 as the unmatched junction base count. The record originates from a study of Ad26.COV2.S vaccination and SARS-CoV-2 variants (dated by TCRdb to the early 2020s). Background on the whole study: Donors in the vaccine arm were drawn from COV1001, a multicentre, randomized, double-blind, placebo-controlled phase I-IIa trial testing Ad26.COV2.S in healthy adults. TCRbeta repertoire sequencing was used to assess the specificity and breadth of SARS-CoV-2-reactive T cell receptors after Ad26.COV2.S vaccination. A total of 32 samples were included in the TCR-sequenced set, comprising around 19 Ad26.COV2.S vaccine recipients, 5 placebo recipients and 8 SARS-CoV-2 convalescent individuals. Trial participants were randomized into five groups of five: low-dose or high-dose Ad26.COV2.S given once or twice, or placebo on both occasions. Ad26.COV2.S was administered intramuscularly at a dose of 5x10^10 or 1x10^11 viral particles, either as one shot or as two shots given 56 days apart. Investigators remained blinded to trial group allocation during experiments and outcome assessment.

Results the study describes overall, beyond this receptor: Comparable non-spike TCR breadth was observed between vaccine and placebo recipients, consistent with only spike being contained in the vaccine. The study was not powered for comparison of responses between vaccine doses or regimens. Substantial breadth of spike-specific CD8+ and CD4+ T cell responses was reported after vaccination. Ad26.COV2.S recipients had higher spike-specific TCR breadth than placebo recipients (P = 0.0014). According to the authors, total T cell responses may have been underestimated by the TCR breadth and depth analyses.

TCRbeta CDR3 regions were sequenced with the immunoSEQ Assay. After extraction, genomic DNA underwent amplification by bias-controlled multiplex PCR, followed by high-throughput sequencing. Under the source paper's analysis protocol: Collapsing and filtering of sequences were performed to quantify the absolute abundance of each unique TCRbeta CDR3 region. T cell fraction was estimated by normalizing TCRbeta template counts to usable DNA, with usable DNA measured through amplification of reference genes found in all nucleated cells. Repertoire TCRs were annotated as SARS-CoV-2-specific when V gene, CDR3 amino acid sequence and J gene were exactly matched to a known reactive TCR set. The reference SARS-CoV-2 TCR set came from MIRA and was filtered for enrichment in COVID-19-positive ImmuneCODE repertoires, removing public or cross-reactive TCRs. Using the MIRA antigens, annotated TCRs were further analysed by specific ORF or by position within an ORF. Breadth was defined as the number of annotated unique rearrangements divided by the total number of unique productive rearrangements, and depth was defined as the summed frequency of the annotated unique rearrangements. Two-sided Wilcoxon rank-sum tests were applied when comparing TCR breadth between groups. The table comes from immuneACCESS by way of TCRdb, which keeps in-frame sequences with V and J called. Part of the clones is missing from these tables; in studies checked, under half for an unresolved V gene and the rest for unknown reasons. V and J calls and clone size are as listed in that table; D and trimming were resolved from the DNA. The sample table lists around 270,000 clones, roughly 85% of them with a count of one. The ten largest clones represent 2.9% of the sample.

The sample's treatment or condition label, decoded: about 20 received Ad26.COV2.S at low or high dose, single or two shots; several received placebo; per-sample allocation not given. For vaccine and placebo recipients, the sequenced repertoires came from samples collected on day 63 after the first injection. In Cohort 1b, about 27 adults aged 18-55 years were enrolled at a single site in Boston, USA, between 29 July and 7 August 2020. As a vaccine, Ad26.COV2.S was a replication-incompetent adenovirus type 26 vector that expressed a prefusion-stabilized SARS-CoV-2 spike protein derived from the original Wuhan strain.

The origin of this receptor is a person aged 18-65 years who received the Ad26.COV2.S COVID-19 vaccine or a placebo. The chain couples TRBV11-2 to TRBJ1-5; the central 7 bases match TRBD1. The sample consisted of peripheral blood, taken in a trial of Ad26.COV2.S vaccine versus placebo. The CDR3 region: CASSLLQGKDQPQHF. The DNA sequence is as follows: TGTGCCAGCAGCTTACTACAGGGGAAGGATCAGCCCCAGCATTTT.